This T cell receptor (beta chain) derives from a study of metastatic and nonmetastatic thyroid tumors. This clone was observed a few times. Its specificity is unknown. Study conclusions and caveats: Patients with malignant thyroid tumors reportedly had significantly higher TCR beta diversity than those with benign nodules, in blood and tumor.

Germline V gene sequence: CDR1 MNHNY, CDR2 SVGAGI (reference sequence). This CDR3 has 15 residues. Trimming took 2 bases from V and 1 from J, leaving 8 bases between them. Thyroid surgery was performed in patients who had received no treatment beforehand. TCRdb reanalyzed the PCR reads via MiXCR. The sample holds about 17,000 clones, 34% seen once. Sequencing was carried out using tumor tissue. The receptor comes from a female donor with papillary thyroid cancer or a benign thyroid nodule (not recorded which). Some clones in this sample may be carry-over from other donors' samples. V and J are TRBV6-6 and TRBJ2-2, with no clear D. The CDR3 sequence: CASSYVNKNTGELFF. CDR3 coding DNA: TGTGCCAGCAGTTACGTCAACAAGAACACCGGGGAGCTGTTTTTT.